A single sample gave rise to the 27 T cell receptor beta chains below, sequenced in a study of shared clonotypes between healthy human individuals. Sequenced by immunoSEQ multiplex PCR; TCRdb stores in-frame clones only, minus some. Of hundreds of thousands of clones in the sample, less than 85% were seen once. Sequences were obtained from memory CD4+ T cells sorted from blood. Subset indicated: CD45RA-negative fraction. These TCRs come from a man aged 30 to 39 in good health.

The chain uses TRBV10-3 and TRBJ2-3; TRBD2 matches 7 bases. The CDR3 spans 14 residues. After removal of 9 bases from V and 2 bases from J, the junction contained 8 bases not matched to a gene. Germline loops: CDR1 ENHRY, CDR2 SYGVKD. The DNA of the CDR3 is TGTGCCATTGGATCTAGCGGAAACACAGATACGCAGTATTTT. Protein sequence: CAIGSSGNTDTQYF.

This clone was seen more than once but under ten times. The rearrangement uses TRBV29-1 and TRBJ1-1; D not certain. The V and J ends lost 7 bases and 2 bases respectively, with 5 bases between them. CDR1 SQVTM and CDR2 ANQGSEA come from the germline V gene. The CDR3 has 10 amino acids. This CDR3 is CSGFNTEAFF. In nucleotides, the CDR3 is TGCAGCGGATTTAACACTGAAGCTTTCTTT.

The rearrangement links TRBV19 to TRBJ1-5, with a possible D match to TRBD1 (6 bases). The CDR3 is 15 amino acids. Trimming took off 9 bases at V and 0 bases at J, with 15 bases between the two ends. CDR1 and CDR2 (germline): LNHDA, SQIVND (reference sequence). This CDR3 reads CASTRTANSNQPQHF. In DNA form, the CDR3 reads TGTGCCAGCACTCGGACAGCTAATAGCAATCAGCCCCAGCATTTT.

This clone is a singleton in its sample. J is TRBJ1-4 and V is TRBV11-2, with D perhaps TRBD1 (5 bases). V gave up 0 bases and J gave up 10 bases, with 6 bases separating them. CDR3 length equals 12 residues. CDR1 is SGHAT, CDR2 FQNNGV, per germline. CDR3 DNA sequence: TGTGCCAGCAGCTTAGACAGGGTAAAACTGTTTTTT. Its translation: CASSLDRVKLFF.

J is TRBJ2-3 and V is TRBV5-4; 7 nucleotides agree with TRBD1. CDR1 and CDR2 from the germline V gene are SGHNT and YYREEE (reference sequence). Unmatched junction bases numbered 3, after V lost 3 bases and J lost 2 bases. The CDR3 is made up of 14 amino acids. CDR3 loop: CASSSGQYTDTQYF. The CDR3 coding sequence is TGTGCCAGCAGCTCGGGACAGTACACAGATACGCAGTATTTT.

This chain connects TRBV19 to TRBJ1-1; D ambiguous. The V gene's germline CDR1 is LNHDA and CDR2 SQIVND (reference sequence). This CDR3 is built from 13 residues. V shed 3 bases and J shed 8 bases, with 13 bases lying between them. The CDR3 loop is CASSIMPGEEAFF. The CDR3 nucleotides read TGTGCCAGTAGTATTATGCCGGGAGAAGAAGCTTTCTTT.

This clone has at least ten counts. The identical CDR3 is also encoded by other nucleotide sequences in the sample. The rearrangement uses TRBV7-3 and TRBJ2-3, with D maybe TRBD1 (7 bases). The CDR3 runs to 14 residues. V was cut by 5 bases and J by 0 bases, with 9 bases left in between. CDR1 is SGHTA, CDR2 FQGTGA, per germline. CDR3 in DNA: TGTGCCAGCAGCCCAGGGGGGAGCACAGATACGCAGTATTTT. It translates to CASSPGGSTDTQYF.

The chain joins TRBV27 to TRBJ2-5; 9 bases map to TRBD1. The J segment lost 5 bases and the V segment lost 6 bases, leaving 10 bases of the junction unmatched. CDR1 and CDR2 (germline): MNHEY, SMNVEV (reference sequence). The CDR3 covers 15 residues. The DNA for the CDR3 is TGTGCCAGCAGCCGGAAGTTACAGGGGGCTGAGACCCAGTACTTC. Protein: CASSRKLQGAETQYF.

The chain has TRBV9 and TRBJ2-1; tentatively, D is TRBD1 (6 bases). The germline V gene encodes CDR1 SGDLS and CDR2 YYNGEE. Trimming stripped 0 bases from V and 9 bases from J, with 16 bases between. CDR3 length: 15 residues. This CDR3 reads CASSVDPGTPSEQFF. The CDR3 region has the DNA TGTGCCAGCAGCGTAGACCCCGGGACACCCAGTGAGCAGTTCTTC.

V and J are TRBV14 and TRBJ1-1; TRBD1 matches at 8 bases. Germline-derived CDR1 and CDR2 are SGHDN and FVKESK. V lost 2 bases, J lost 1 base, and 3 bases stayed unmatched. The CDR3 runs 15 residues. The CDR3 here is CASSQWTGQNTEAFF. In DNA form, the CDR3 reads TGTGCCAGCAGCCAATGGACAGGGCAGAACACTGAAGCTTTCTTT. Based on the CDR3 plus reference TRBV14 and TRBJ1-1, the full variable domain is EAGVTQFPSHSVIEKGQTVTLRCDPISGHDNLYWYRRVMGKEIKFLLHFVKESKQDESGMPNNRFLAERTGGTYSTLKVQPAELEDSGVYFCASSQWTGQNTEAFFGQGTRLTVV.

This CDR3 reads CARVGGPYNEKLFF. Here the CDR3 DNA reads TGTGCCAGGGTAGGGGGCCCATATAATGAAAAACTGTTTTTT. J is TRBJ1-4 and V is TRBV19, with 7 bases matching TRBD1. This CDR3 has 14 amino acids. After removal of 9 bases from V and 4 bases from J, the junction contained 8 bases not matched to a gene. Germline loops: CDR1 LNHDA, CDR2 SQIVND (reference sequence).

V usage is TRBV19 and J usage is TRBJ1-2; D is unresolved. Germline assignment: CDR1 LNHDA and CDR2 SQIVND (reference sequence). V shed 7 bases and J shed 4 bases, with 16 bases lying between them. CDR3 length: 14 residues. CDR3 region: CASIGSTGSYGYTF. Written as DNA, the CDR3 is TGTGCCAGTATTGGGTCAACGGGGAGCTATGGCTACACCTTC.

This rearrangement joins TRBV5-6 to TRBJ2-3; D could derive from TRBD1 or TRBD2 (5 bases each). CDR3 length equals 16 residues. Per germline, CDR1 SGHDT and CDR2 YYEEEE. V was cut by 6 bases and J by 0 bases, with 17 bases left in between. The CDR3 DNA follows: TGTGCCAGCACCGCTCTGGGGACGGGAAGCACAGATACGCAGTATTTT. It specifies CASTALGTGSTDTQYF.

The J gene is TRBJ2-7, the V gene TRBV6-1; D might be TRBD2 (5 bases). Trimming took off 7 bases at V and 2 bases at J, with 15 bases between the two ends. CDR1 MNHNS and CDR2 SASEGT come from the germline V gene. This CDR3 is 14 amino acids long. Written as DNA, the CDR3 is TGTGCCAGCATCTTCGGCGGGTTCGCCTACGAGCAGTACTTC. Translating gives CASIFGGFAYEQYF.

The chain links TRBV6-5 to TRBJ1-4, with D unclear. Germline lookup yields CDR1 MNHEY and CDR2 SVGAGI. This CDR3 comprises 13 residues. Trimming removed 6 bases at V and 8 bases at J, with 13 bases between. Here the CDR3 DNA reads TGTGCCAGCAGCAGGATCCTAGGGGAAAAACTGTTTTTT. It is translated as CASSRILGEKLFF.

The CDR3 nucleotides read TGTGCCAGCAGTAAGGTACAAACTGGACAAAGTCGGGCCAACGTCCTGACTTTC. It yields the protein CASSKVQTGQSRANVLTF. The chain couples TRBV25-1 to TRBJ2-6, with TRBD1 as a possible D gene (5 bases). This CDR3 is built from 18 residues. V shed 5 bases and J shed 5 bases, with 22 bases lying between them. Germline V lookup: CDR1 MGHDK, CDR2 SYGVNS.

Here the CDR3 reads CASSLSPREQYF. The DNA for the CDR3 is TGTGCCAGCAGTTTATCCCCCCGCGAGCAGTACTTC. The V gene is TRBV28, the J gene TRBJ2-7; unclear D gene. The CDR3 contains 12 residues. With 1 base removed from V and 6 bases from J, the gap between germline ends came to 7 bases. Germline CDR1 and CDR2: MDHEN and SYDVKM.

The chain uses TRBV5-1 and TRBJ1-3; 10 nucleotides line up with TRBD1. The CDR3 is 16 amino acids. Germline CDR1 SGHRS, CDR2 YFSETQ. J gave up 4 bases and V 1 base, and 5 bases lay outside the gene matches. The chain's CDR3 is CASSLIGQGGGNTIYF. The CDR3 DNA is TGCGCCAGCAGCTTGATCGGACAGGGGGGAGGAAACACCATATATTTT.

The V and J genes are TRBV7-2 and TRBJ2-1, with D unresolved. The length of the CDR3 is 12 residues. Trimming shortened V by 2 bases and J by 4 bases, and 3 bases separated the two germline ends. Germline V gene sequence: CDR1 SGHTA, CDR2 FQGNSA. Here the CDR3 reads CASSLRYNEQFF. Here the CDR3 DNA reads TGTGCCAGCAGCTTACGGTACAATGAGCAGTTCTTC.

This clone has just a few counts. The chain carries TRBV7-2 and TRBJ2-7; D gene ambiguous. CDR3 size: 13 residues. Germline V gives CDR1 SGHTA, CDR2 FQGNSA. The V and J ends lost 5 bases and 1 base respectively, with 9 bases between them. The CDR3 is CASSPYSSYEQYF. The CDR3 DNA reads TGTGCCAGCAGCCCCTACAGTTCCTACGAGCAGTACTTC.

This clone was found many times. The chain couples TRBV27 to TRBJ2-5; D not certain. V dropped 0 bases and J dropped 3 bases, with 11 bases sitting between them. Germline V gene data show CDR1 as MNHEY and CDR2 as SMNVEV (reference sequence). CDR3 length equals 15 residues. The CDR3 DNA reads as TGTGCCAGCAGTTTATCGATAACGCGTAAAGAGACCCAGTACTTC. As protein: CASSLSITRKETQYF.

The chain couples TRBV5-1 to TRBJ2-3; D not certain. V was clipped by 5 bases and J by 3 bases, with 10 bases between them. Germline CDR1 and CDR2: SGHRS and YFSETQ. The CDR3 runs 13 residues. In DNA form, the CDR3 reads TGCGCCAGCAGACTCGACTGGACAGATACGCAGTATTTT. Its protein product is CASRLDWTDTQYF.

This clone has a handful of counts. This CDR3 is CASRPQGRREETQYF. CDR3 sequence (DNA): TGTGCCAGCAGACCACAGGGGAGGAGGGAAGAGACCCAGTACTTC. The chain carries TRBV28 and TRBJ2-5; possibly TRBD1 for D (7 bases). V lost 6 bases and J lost 3, with 17 bases in between. This CDR3 is 15 amino acids long. Germline CDR1 MDHEN, CDR2 SYDVKM. Based on the CDR3 plus reference TRBV28 and TRBJ2-5, the full variable domain is DVKVTQSSRYLVKRTGEKVFLECVQDMDHENMFWYRQDPGLGLRLIYFSYDVKMKEKGDIPEGYSVSREKKERFSLILESASTNQTSMYLCASRPQGRREETQYFGPGTRLLVL.

As regards this clone: Other nucleotide sequences in the sample specify the same CDR3. V is TRBV5-6 and J is TRBJ2-5, with D perhaps TRBD1 or TRBD2 (5 bases each). Germline CDR1 SGHDT, CDR2 YYEEEE. V was cut by 0 bases and J by 5 bases, with 8 bases left in between. The CDR3 loop spans 13 amino acids. CDR3 region: CASSLGGPETQYF. The CDR3 DNA reads as TGTGCCAGCAGCTTGGGGGGACCGGAGACCCAGTACTTC.

This clone was seen a handful of times. This chain uses TRBV27 with TRBJ2-5, with D uncertain. The CDR3 has 13 residues. Germline assignment: CDR1 MNHEY and CDR2 SMNVEV (reference sequence). Trimming shortened V by 2 bases and J by 1 base, and 5 bases separated the two germline ends. The DNA for the CDR3 is TGTGCCAGCAGTTTACAGCTCCAAGAGACCCAGTACTTC. Protein: CASSLQLQETQYF.

V usage is TRBV9 and J usage is TRBJ2-3; possibly TRBD2 for D (6 bases). Trimming removed 0 bases from V and 0 bases from J, with 11 bases in between. The CDR3 length is 16 residues. The germline CDR1 and CDR2 sequences are SGDLS and YYNGEE. The CDR3 here is CASSVGVSGSTDTQYF. The CDR3 DNA reads TGTGCCAGCAGCGTAGGGGTTAGCGGAAGCACAGATACGCAGTATTTT.

This chain uses TRBV20-1 with TRBJ2-4; no clear D. Trimming removed 6 bases from V and 11 bases from J, with 11 bases in between. This CDR3 contains 10 residues. The germline CDR1 and CDR2 sequences are DFQATT and SNEGSKA (reference sequence). This chain's CDR3 is CSAPTKFQYF. The CDR3 nucleotides read TGCAGTGCGCCAACTAAGTTTCAGTACTTC.